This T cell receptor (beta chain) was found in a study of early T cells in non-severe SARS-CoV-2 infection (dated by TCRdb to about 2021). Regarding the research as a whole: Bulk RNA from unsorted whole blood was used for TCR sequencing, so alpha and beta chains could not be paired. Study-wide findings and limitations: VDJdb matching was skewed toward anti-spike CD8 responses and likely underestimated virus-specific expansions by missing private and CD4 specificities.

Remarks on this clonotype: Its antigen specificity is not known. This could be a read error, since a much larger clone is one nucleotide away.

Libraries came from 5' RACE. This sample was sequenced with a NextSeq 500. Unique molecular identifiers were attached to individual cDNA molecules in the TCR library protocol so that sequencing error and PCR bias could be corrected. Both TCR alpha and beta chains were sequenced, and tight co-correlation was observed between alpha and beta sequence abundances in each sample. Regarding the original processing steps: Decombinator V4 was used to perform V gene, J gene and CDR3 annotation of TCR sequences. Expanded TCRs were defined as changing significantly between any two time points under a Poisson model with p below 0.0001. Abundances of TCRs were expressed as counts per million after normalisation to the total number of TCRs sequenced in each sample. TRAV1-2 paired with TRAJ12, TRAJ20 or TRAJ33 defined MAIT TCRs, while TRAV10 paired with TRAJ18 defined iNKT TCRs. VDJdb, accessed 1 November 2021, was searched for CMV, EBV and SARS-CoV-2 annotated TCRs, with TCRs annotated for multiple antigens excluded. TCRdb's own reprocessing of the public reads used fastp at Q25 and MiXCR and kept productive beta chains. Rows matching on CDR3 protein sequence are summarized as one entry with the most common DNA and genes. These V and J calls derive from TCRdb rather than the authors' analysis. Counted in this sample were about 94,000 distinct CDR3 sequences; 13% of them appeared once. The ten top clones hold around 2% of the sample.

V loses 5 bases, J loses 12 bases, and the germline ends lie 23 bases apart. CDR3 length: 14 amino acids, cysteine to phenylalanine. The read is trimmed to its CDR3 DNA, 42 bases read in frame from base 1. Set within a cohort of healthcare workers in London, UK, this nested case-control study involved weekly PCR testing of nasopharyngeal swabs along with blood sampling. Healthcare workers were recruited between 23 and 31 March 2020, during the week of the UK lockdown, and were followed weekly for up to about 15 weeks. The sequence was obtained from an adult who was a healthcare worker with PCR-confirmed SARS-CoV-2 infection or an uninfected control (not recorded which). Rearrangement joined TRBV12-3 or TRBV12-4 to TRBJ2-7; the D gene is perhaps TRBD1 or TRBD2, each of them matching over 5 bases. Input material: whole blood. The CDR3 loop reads CASSQDTQDYKLYF. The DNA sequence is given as TGTGCCAGCAGTCAGGACACCCAAGACTACAAGTTGTACTTC.